This T cell receptor (beta chain) was identified in a study of T-cell memory formation after mild COVID-19. Overall study: Most TCR clusters belonged to a single donor. General study findings and limits: Some responding clones appeared in pre-infection memory, suggesting cross-reactive memory joined. Among clones peaking at day 37 in the second wave, SARS-CoV-2 specificity remained unconfirmed.

For this clonotype: Its antigen is unidentified.

Germline V gene lookup returns CDR1 SEHNR and CDR2 FQNEAQ (reference sequence). CDR3 length equals 15 residues. V lost 5 bases, J lost 5 bases, and 16 bases lay in between. TCRdb itself ran the 5' RACE reads through MiXCR, one entry per CDR3 protein. The table lists around 200,000 distinct CDR3 sequences, under 20% of them singletons. V and J are TRBV7-9 and TRBJ1-5; TRBD1 is a possible D gene (5 bases). The receptor was isolated from a man younger than 35 who had mild COVID-19 (a few samples of this study predate the infection). Cell type and time point are not known. Specimen: PBMCs or a T cell subset sorted from them (not recorded which). DNA of the CDR3: TGTGCCAGCAGCGCCGGGGGGTTTGGGGATCAGCCCCAGCATTTT. Translating gives CASSAGGFGDQPQHF.